The rows below give T cell receptor beta chains drawn from one sample of a study of cytomegalovirus exposure and HLA in healthy donors. Generated by immunoSEQ multiplex PCR, the TCRdb table keeps only in-frame clones and is missing some. This specimen shows approximately 120,000 clones; the ten leading clones hold over 2%. The specimen was PBMCs. These receptors came from a middle-aged man in good health and CMV-seronegative. Each CDR3 is given with its conserved first and last residue.

v_gene	j_gene	CDR3aa
TRBV13	TRBJ2-7	CASSLVRGPTYEQYF
TRBV7-9	TRBJ2-1	CASSLGGGASSYNEQFF
TRBV18	TRBJ1-4	CASSPGREKLFF
TRBV5-4	TRBJ2-7	CASSTTRLTSYEQYF
TRBV14	TRBJ1-1	CASSQLDRGLVSRNTEAFF
TRBV6-1	TRBJ2-5	CASSELETSGMETQYF
TRBV5-1	TRBJ2-7	CASSPGTGTISYEQYF
TRBV19	TRBJ2-3	CASKGGTSGITQYF
TRBV2	TRBJ2-7	CASSDQREQYEQYF
TRBV19	TRBJ2-3	CASSISGYTDTQYF
TRBV19	TRBJ1-1	CASSITYRGAYGTEAFF
TRBV11-2	TRBJ2-5	CASSLLLGQGFQETQYF
TRBV11-1	TRBJ2-7	CASSLTSYEQYF
TRBV5-4	TRBJ2-7	CASSPTAGQGTYEQYF
TRBV5-1	TRBJ1-1	CASSPAGGMTLGRTEAFF
TRBV5-4	TRBJ1-3	CASSLGPGSGNTIYF
TRBV6-1	TRBJ1-4	CASSETPGLREKLFF
TRBV19	TRBJ1-2	CASTTRGLVQGDYGYTF
TRBV19	TRBJ2-1	CASSRYPGEGTHNEQFF
TRBV13	TRBJ2-3	CASSLGFLRETTDTQYF
TRBV4-3	TRBJ2-1	CASSSRGSREQFF
TRBV10-3	TRBJ2-2	CAISAPLAGAPGELFF
TRBV7-8	TRBJ2-2	CASSPLVEAGAHTGELFF
TRBV10-2	TRBJ2-7	CASRMAGSDEQYF
TRBV11-3	TRBJ2-3	CASSTGQGWGDTQYF
TRBV7-9	TRBJ2-7	CASSRADRGTYEQYF
TRBV7-9	TRBJ2-3	CASSPRDTQYF
TRBV19	TRBJ1-5	CASSPPLTGSQPQHF
TRBV2	TRBJ2-6	CASRTVASGANVLTF
TRBV30	TRBJ2-5	CAWREGTVSQETQYF
TRBV7-2	TRBJ2-7	CASSLELWAGGPPYEQYF
TRBV5-4	TRBJ2-1	CASSLGRGYNEQFF
TRBV5-1	TRBJ2-3	CASSGGLAGVADTQYF
TRBV4-3	TRBJ2-7	CASSQDGAGGPHEQYF
TRBV28	TRBJ2-1	CASRRGRNLSYNEQFF
TRBV7-2	TRBJ1-4	CASSLGQGAEKLFF
TRBV11-3	TRBJ2-7	CASSPFGIQGADEQYF
TRBV7-9	TRBJ2-7	CASSLASGVLRAYEQYF
TRBV5-3	TRBJ2-3	CARLNHTDTQYF
TRBV5-1	TRBJ2-7	CASSFDVREGQYF
TRBV6-1	TRBJ2-5	CASSERQGYREETQYF
TRBV5-4	TRBJ2-1	CASSLFFSGGNEQFF
TRBV2	TRBJ2-5	CASGGGGAQETQYF
TRBV4-3	TRBJ2-6	CASSQEIRDRGYSGANVLTF
TRBV13	TRBJ2-1	CASSSKTSGRAGEQFF
TRBV30	TRBJ2-1	CAATRLAGGNEQFF